These 7 T cell receptor beta chains were all obtained from the same sample, sequenced in a study of response to subunit inactivated influenza vaccine. Via MiXCR, TCRdb re-called the RT-PCR reads, giving one row per CDR3 protein. Among 500,000 to 600,000 distinct CDR3 sequences, approximately 17% were seen once, and the ten largest hold 3% to 3.5%. The sample was CD4+ T cells sorted from PBMCs, taken less than 25 months after vaccination. The receptors shown here come from a man in his fifties or sixties who received an inactivated influenza vaccine.

This clonotype occurred a few times. The gene calls are TRBV24-1 and TRBJ2-6; 7 bases align to TRBD2. The germline CDR1 and CDR2 sequences are KGHDR and SFDVKD. The CDR3 spans 15 residues. After removal of 9 bases from V and 3 bases from J, the junction contained 7 bases not matched to a gene. In nucleotides, the CDR3 is TGTGCCACCGCTATGGGAGGGATTGGGGCCAACGTCCTGACTTTC. This encodes CATAMGGIGANVLTF.

This clonotype was observed a handful of times. The genes are TRBV4-3 and TRBJ1-1; 9 nucleotides agree with TRBD1. The length of the CDR3 is 16 residues. V gave up 1 base and J gave up 0 bases; unmatched junction bases: 3. Germline V gives CDR1 LGHNA, CDR2 YSLEER. CDR3 sequence (DNA): TGCGCCAGCAGCCAAGGGACAGGGGAGCTGAACACTGAAGCTTTCTTT. Translation gives CASSQGTGELNTEAFF.

In its sample, this clonotype was seen many times. V gene TRBV6-2 or TRBV6-3 combines with J gene TRBJ1-5; D unclear. CDR1 and CDR2 from the germline V gene are MNHEY and SVGEGT. This CDR3 contains 15 residues. Trimming took off 7 bases at V and 0 bases at J, with 13 bases between the two ends. In DNA, the CDR3 is TGTGCCAGCATGGCGGAGAAGTATAGCAATCAGCCCCAGCATTTT. Residues: CASMAEKYSNQPQHF.

The sample holds a few counts of this clonotype. This rearrangement joins TRBV10-1 to TRBJ2-4; D not resolved. This CDR3 is built from 16 residues. Germline-derived CDR1 and CDR2 are WNHNN and SYGVQD (reference sequence). V lost 1 base and J 0 bases, leaving 10 bases between the germline ends. CDR3 sequence reads: CASSEWAIGAKNIQYF. DNA of the CDR3: TGCGCCAGCAGTGAGTGGGCAATCGGAGCCAAAAACATTCAGTACTTC.

The rearrangement joins TRBV19 to TRBJ2-2; TRBD1 agrees at 7 bases. The germline gives CDR1 LNHDA, CDR2 SQIVND (reference sequence). This CDR3 has 14 residues. Trimming at V came to 6 bases and at J to 7 bases, leaving 8 bases not matched to a gene. The CDR3 sequence: CASRGTVQRGELFF. DNA for the CDR3: TGTGCCAGTAGAGGGACAGTCCAGCGCGGGGAGCTGTTTTTT.

The chain couples TRBV10-3 to TRBJ2-1, with 10 bases lining up with TRBD2. Germline lookup yields CDR1 ENHRY and CDR2 SYGVKD. The V gene end was trimmed by 6 bases and the J gene end by 3 bases; junction bases not matched to a gene: 2. The CDR3 loop spans 14 amino acids. The CDR3 nucleotides are TGTGCCATCAGAGCGGGGGGGTACTACAATGAGCAGTTCTTC. Protein sequence: CAIRAGGYYNEQFF.

The genes are TRBV29-1 and TRBJ2-1, with 9 bases matching TRBD2. Germline-derived CDR1 and CDR2 are SQVTM and ANQGSEA. CDR3 length equals 13 residues. V lost 4 bases, J lost 8 bases, and 6 bases stayed unmatched. In DNA, the CDR3 is TGCAGCGTTGTCGGTAGCGGGGGCTATGAGCAGTTCTTC. Protein: CSVVGSGGYEQFF.